What follows is one T cell receptor beta chain and its context. The data derive from a study of HIV-infected patients and healthy controls. TCRdb re-called the 5' RACE reads through MiXCR, storing one row per CDR3 protein. The sample shows approximately 64,000 distinct CDR3 sequences, less than 20% of them seen only once. V was trimmed by 3 bases and J by 5 bases, leaving 16 bases between them. Germline CDR1 is MNHEY and CDR2 is SVGAGI. The CDR3 runs 15 residues. This chain connects TRBV6-5 to TRBJ2-5, with D tentatively TRBD2 (6 bases). Sample: CD4+ T cells from blood. The clonotype was recovered from a human donor in good health. CDR3 coding DNA: TGTGCCAGCAGTTATAGTTCGGGAGTTGATGAGACCCAGTACTTC. Its translation: CASSYSSGVDETQYF.